The sequence of this TCR beta chain was determined in a study of cytomegalovirus exposure and HLA in healthy donors. PCR primers comprised 60 Vbeta and 13 Jbeta primers. Some clones are missing from TCRdb's copy, which holds only in-frame ones; the method was immunoSEQ multiplex PCR. The table includes about 61,000 clones, around 80% detected once. The ends were cut back, 4 bases at V and 0 bases at J, with 14 bases in the middle. The CDR3 is 16 amino acids. Looked up from germline, CDR1 is MNHEY and CDR2 is SMNVEV (reference sequence). Study-wide points: Available immune exposure information was restricted to CMV serostatus only. The authors assumed roughly uniform sequencing depth across donors for presence/absence analyses. In an earlier analysis, most TCR beta V segments were productive about 87% or about 30% of the time.

As to this clone: Its matching antigen is unknown.

The origin of this receptor is a man aged 45-65 years in good health and CMV-seropositive. V gene TRBV27 combines with J gene TRBJ2-3; D might be TRBD1 (6 bases). Sequencing was carried out using PBMCs. This chain's CDR3 is CASSSTDRPSTDTQYF. CDR3 DNA sequence: TGTGCCAGCAGTTCGACGGACAGACCTAGCACAGATACGCAGTATTTT.